Below, 7 T cell receptor beta chains from the same sample are listed, as sequenced in a study of cytomegalovirus exposure and HLA in healthy donors. Clones were read by immunoSEQ multiplex PCR, and TCRdb kept only the in-frame ones, dropping some. The sample lists 350,000 or so clones, approximately 90% occurring once. Sequencing was performed on PBMCs. These receptors originate from a woman aged 18-29 years in good health and CMV-seronegative.

This clone was seen once. J is TRBJ1-5 and V is TRBV19, with D perhaps TRBD1 (6 bases). Looked up from germline, CDR1 is LNHDA and CDR2 is SQIVND (reference sequence). V was cut by 8 bases and J by 4 bases, with 12 bases left in between. The CDR3 sequence is 13 residues long. The CDR3 loop reads CASSQGINQPQHF. The CDR3 nucleotides read TGTGCCAGTTCCCAGGGGATTAATCAGCCCCAGCATTTT.

This chain links TRBV4-1 with TRBJ2-7; D is perhaps TRBD1 (5 bases). V lost 0 bases and J lost 3, with 12 bases in between. The CDR3 loop spans 15 amino acids. The germline gives CDR1 MGHRA, CDR2 YSYEKL. CDR3 coding DNA: TGCGCCAGCAGCCAAGACTGGGGCCCCGGCTACGAGCAGTACTTC. As protein: CASSQDWGPGYEQYF.

The V gene is TRBV27, the J gene TRBJ2-5, with no clear D. Trimming removed 2 bases from V and 3 bases from J, with 4 bases in between. The CDR3 runs to 12 residues. Germline loops: CDR1 MNHEY, CDR2 SMNVEV (reference sequence). The CDR3 nucleotides are TGTGCCAGCAGTTTAGAGAAAGAGACCCAGTACTTC. It is translated as CASSLEKETQYF.

J is TRBJ2-2 and V is TRBV5-1, with TRBD1 as a possible D gene (6 bases). Germline V gene sequence: CDR1 SGHRS, CDR2 YFSETQ. CDR3 length: 16 amino acids. Trimming shortened V by 7 bases and J by 0 bases, and 16 bases separated the two germline ends. CDR3 bases: TGCGCCAGCGGGACGGGACAAGCCTCGAACACCGGGGAGCTGTTTTTT. Translating it yields CASGTGQASNTGELFF.

The genes are TRBV9 and TRBJ2-5; TRBD1 might be the D (6 bases). The CDR3 loop spans 14 amino acids. V was shortened by 4 bases and J by 4 bases, with 14 bases between the two germline ends. Germline V gives CDR1 SGDLS, CDR2 YYNGEE. CDR3 sequence: CASSYSQGRETQYF. The CDR3 DNA sequence: TGTGCCAGCAGCTATTCGCAGGGGCGAGAGACCCAGTACTTC.

This chain connects TRBV6-1 to TRBJ2-1, with TRBD1 as a possible D gene (6 bases). V lost 6 bases, J lost 5 bases, and 14 bases lay in between. This CDR3 has 14 amino acids. The V gene's germline CDR1 is MNHNS and CDR2 SASEGT. The CDR3 is CASRDRDTNNEQFF. The DNA of the CDR3 is TGTGCCAGCAGGGACCGGGACACGAACAATGAGCAGTTCTTC.

The chain joins TRBV7-9 to TRBJ2-2, with 11 nucleotides matching TRBD2. Per the germline V gene, CDR1 is SEHNR and CDR2 is FQNEAQ (reference sequence). The CDR3 is made up of 17 amino acids. V lost 1 base to trimming and J lost 1 base; unmatched junction nucleotides: 2. For the CDR3, the DNA is TGTGCCAGCAGCTTAGACCTAGCGGGGGGGAACACCGGGGAGCTGTTTTTT. Translating it yields CASSLDLAGGNTGELFF.